The 2 T cell receptor beta chains below come from one sample, sequenced in a study of PD-1 blockade in classical Hodgkin lymphoma. Data came from immunoSEQ multiplex PCR; TCRdb stores just in-frame clones and leaves some out. The sample shows 95,000 or so clones, roughly 84% of them seen only once. All patients experienced relapse after autologous stem cell transplantation, and brentuximab vedotin exposure was variable. This sample comprised peripheral blood mononuclear cells (PBMCs), obtained at baseline. The receptor source for this set is a human donor with classical Hodgkin lymphoma.

The genes are TRBV19 and TRBJ2-2; D uncertain. V was shortened by 9 bases and J by 1 base, with 9 bases between the two germline ends. The V gene's germline CDR1 is LNHDA and CDR2 SQIVND (reference sequence). The CDR3 contains 13 residues. The DNA for the CDR3 is TGTGCCAGCCAGACCTGGAACACCGGGGAGCTGTTTTTT. This sequence encodes CASQTWNTGELFF.

The chain uses TRBV5-5 and TRBJ1-1; D not certain. The germline V and J ends were trimmed by 4 bases and 3 bases, with 10 bases remaining between them. This CDR3 region has 13 residues. Per germline, CDR1 SGHKS and CDR2 YYEKEE (reference sequence). In nucleotides, the CDR3 is TGTGCCAGCAGCCAACGACACCACACTGAAGCTTTCTTT. Encoded protein: CASSQRHHTEAFF.